Included here is one TCR beta chain sequence, with context. These data originate in a study of blood T cell repertoires in COVID-19. Repertoires were generated with immunoSEQ multiplex PCR, while TCRdb's copy carries only in-frame clones and drops some. The sample lists over 65,000 clones, more than 80% occurring once. CDR1 and CDR2 (germline): MNHEY, SMNVEV (reference sequence). This CDR3 comprises 15 residues. V gave up 3 bases and J gave up 3 bases, with 15 bases separating them. J is TRBJ2-7 and V is TRBV27; maybe TRBD1 (6 bases). Sequenced input: peripheral blood. The sequence was obtained from a woman at least 80 years old with acute or convalescent COVID-19. As DNA, the CDR3 is TGTGCCAGCAGTTTCCCAGGGGCAGGGAACTACGAGCAGTACTTC. Protein sequence: CASSFPGAGNYEQYF.